Listed below are T cell receptor beta chains from one sample, sequenced in a study of T-cell reconstitution after alpha-beta-depleted transplantation in children. TCRdb reanalysed the PCR reads using MiXCR and keeps one entry per CDR3 protein. The sample shows 100,000 or so distinct CDR3 sequences, around 15% of them seen only once. This sample comprised PBMCs, mostly from graft donor cells, obtained 180 days after TCRalphabeta/CD19-depleted stem cell transplant. Receptor source: a male patient aged 2-10 years who had a stem cell transplant for acute lymphoblastic leukemia, so the T cells may come from the graft donor. Each CDR3 is given with its conserved first and last residue. The D gene is left open where the match is weak. The listing skips clone size in some rows; elsewhere it reads once, few, many or a size class.

v_call	j_call	cdr3_length	clone_size	d_call	cdr3_aa	cdr3_nt
TRBV6-5	TRBJ2-3	15	-	TRBD1	CASSYVGQSTDTQYF	TGTGCCAGCAGTTACGTGGGACAGAGCACAGATACGCAGTATTTT
TRBV15	TRBJ1-5	15	-	-	CATSRDWARGQPQHF	TGTGCCACCAGCAGAGATTGGGCCAGAGGACAGCCCCAGCATTTT
TRBV29-1	TRBJ2-7	11	-	-	CSGRGSYEQYF	TGCAGCGGTCGGGGCAGCTACGAGCAGTACTTC
TRBV7-2	TRBJ1-2	12	many	-	CASSPRSYGYTF	TGTGCCAGCAGCCCCCGCAGCTATGGCTACACCTTC
TRBV12-3/TRBV12-4	TRBJ1-4	15	-	-	CASSFLGGANEKLFF	TGTGCCAGCAGTTTTCTCGGAGGCGCTAATGAAAAACTGTTTTTT
TRBV10-3	TRBJ1-6	15	-	TRBD1	CAISERAGGNSPLHF	TGTGCCATCAGTGAGAGGGCAGGGGGTAATTCACCCCTCCACTTT
TRBV20-1	TRBJ1-2	11	-	-	CSAREDYGYTF	TGCAGTGCTAGAGAGGACTATGGCTACACCTTC
TRBV12-3/TRBV12-4	TRBJ2-2	13	-	-	CASSLEAAGELFF	TGTGCCAGCAGTTTGGAAGCTGCCGGGGAGCTGTTTTTT
TRBV4-2	TRBJ2-7	15	few	-	CASSQVLGGLWEQYF	TGTGCCAGCAGCCAAGTGCTGGGGGGCCTTTGGGAGCAGTACTTC
TRBV11-2	TRBJ1-2	15	once	TRBD1	CASSYRDRPNYGYTF	TGTGCCAGCAGCTACCGGGACAGGCCTAACTATGGCTACACCTTC
TRBV20-1	TRBJ1-2	13	-	-	CSALPTRSYGYTF	TGCAGTGCCCTCCCGACGAGGAGCTATGGCTACACCTTC
TRBV20-1	TRBJ2-7	14	few	-	CSAGGPLLPNEQYF	TGCAGTGCTGGGGGGCCCCTCCTACCTAACGAGCAGTACTTC
TRBV3-1	TRBJ2-5	13	few	TRBD2	CASSHLGGGTQYF	TGTGCCAGCAGCCATCTGGGGGGGGGGACCCAGTACTTC
TRBV5-1	TRBJ1-1	13	-	-	CASNTEMNTEAFF	TGCGCCAGCAATACTGAGATGAACACTGAAGCTTTCTTT
TRBV6-1	TRBJ2-7	14	many	-	CASKLDSSRGEQYF	TGTGCCAGCAAACTAGACAGCTCCCGAGGGGAGCAGTACTTC
TRBV5-1	TRBJ2-1	15	few	TRBD2	CASSTGLAGGNEQFF	TGCGCCAGCAGCACGGGACTAGCAGGTGGCAATGAGCAGTTCTTC
TRBV11-1	TRBJ2-7	15	-	-	CASSLVGTDSYEQYF	TGTGCCAGCAGCTTAGTCGGTACAGACTCCTACGAGCAGTACTTC
TRBV5-1	TRBJ2-3	16	few	-	CASSIFGPATPDTQYF	TGCGCCAGCAGCATTTTCGGGCCAGCAACCCCAGATACGCAGTATTTT
TRBV5-1	TRBJ1-3	13	few	-	CASSRTPGNTIYF	TGCGCCAGCAGCCGGACGCCTGGAAACACCATATATTTT
TRBV12-3/TRBV12-4	TRBJ2-7	16	few	TRBD1	CASSLNFRDREYEQYF	TGTGCCAGCAGTTTAAATTTCCGGGACAGGGAGTACGAGCAGTACTTC
TRBV21-1	TRBJ2-7	16	few	-	CASSFKTGRVSYEQYF	TGTGCCAGCAGTTTTAAGACTGGCCGGGTCTCCTACGAGCAGTACTTC
TRBV20-1	TRBJ2-1	12	-	TRBD1	CSARTGGNEQFF	TGCAGTGCCCGGACAGGGGGCAATGAGCAGTTCTTC
TRBV7-9	TRBJ2-3	15	few	-	CASSLSEISTDTQYF	TGTGCCAGCAGCTTATCCGAAATCAGCACAGATACGCAGTATTTT
TRBV29-1	TRBJ2-7	12	few	-	CSAAQGAYEQYF	TGCAGCGCTGCACAAGGGGCCTACGAGCAGTACTTC
TRBV5-1	TRBJ2-1	15	-	-	CASSLGDPTYNEQFF	TGCGCCAGCAGCTTGGGGGACCCAACCTACAATGAGCAGTTCTTC
TRBV3-1	TRBJ2-7	16	-	TRBD1	CASSQLPGQGLNEQYF	TGTGCCAGCAGCCAGTTGCCCGGACAGGGGCTTAACGAGCAGTACTTC
TRBV20-1	TRBJ2-1	10	-	-	CSARDLGGNF	TGCAGTGCTAGAGATCTGGGGGGTAACTTC
TRBV7-9	TRBJ2-3	14	-	TRBD2	CASSDQREVDTQYF	TGTGCCAGCAGCGATCAGCGGGAGGTAGATACGCAGTATTTT
TRBV7-2	TRBJ2-2	16	-	TRBD2	CASSRLGGGITGELFF	TGTGCCAGCAGCCGCCTCGGGGGGGGGATCACCGGGGAGCTGTTTTTT
TRBV27	TRBJ2-7	14	-	-	CASSLGWSAYEQYF	TGTGCCAGCAGTTTAGGTTGGTCCGCCTACGAGCAGTACTTC
TRBV20-1	TRBJ2-5	15	few	-	CSARLPGGPQETQYF	TGCAGTGCTAGACTTCCCGGGGGTCCCCAAGAGACCCAGTACTTC
TRBV6-5	TRBJ2-3	19	-	-	CASSYPQGGPFPSRDTQYF	TGTGCCAGCAGTTACCCCCAGGGGGGCCCCTTTCCTAGCAGAGATACGCAGTATTTT
TRBV7-9	TRBJ2-7	15	-	-	CASSLDLGLGYEQYF	TGTGCCAGCAGCTTAGATCTCGGCTTGGGGTACGAGCAGTACTTC
TRBV5-1	TRBJ1-4	13	few	-	CASRDPRNEKLFF	TGCGCCAGCAGAGACCCCAGGAATGAAAAACTGTTTTTT
TRBV7-8	TRBJ2-2	15	-	-	CASRPGHTNTGELFF	TGTGCCAGCAGACCTGGACACACGAACACCGGGGAGCTGTTTTTT
TRBV7-2	TRBJ1-2	14	few	-	CASSLVTGGSGYTF	TGTGCCAGCAGCTTAGTCACGGGCGGGTCCGGCTACACCTTC